Only one count was recorded for the clone carrying this TCR beta chain. Study members were between about 18 and 89 years old and lived in 20 to 30 US regions. Researchers sorted participants into cohorts using their self-reported clinical history. These data belong to a study of blood T cell repertoires in COVID-19. In the original workflow: Reference gene primer amplification gave estimated nucleated cell counts. Profiling relied on immunoSEQ multiplex PCR, and the TCRdb table lists in-frame clones only, not all of them. V and J calls and clone size are those listed in that table; D and trimming were worked out from the DNA. Of some 180,000 clones listed, approximately 80% were seen once; the top ten hold 4% to 6.5%. The V end lost 7 bases, the J end lost 4 bases, and 14 bases lay between the germline ends. Germline V gene sequence: CDR1 SGHTA, CDR2 FQGNSA. The CDR3 has 14 residues.

This chain uses TRBV7-2 with TRBJ2-1, with D tentatively TRBD2 (5 bases). The TCR sequence derives from a woman in her fifties or sixties with acute COVID-19. Material: PBMCs or T cells enriched from blood (not recorded which). CDR3 sequence: CASTRPGSYNEQFF. CDR3 DNA sequence: TGTGCCAGCACCCGGCCGGGAAGTTACAATGAGCAGTTCTTC.